This T cell receptor (beta chain) was recorded in a study of blood T cell repertoires in COVID-19. Looking at the study overall: Acute and convalescent COVID-19 samples came from the United States, Italy and Spain.

The CDR3 has 18 residues. V dropped 4 bases and J dropped 0; count of bases not matched to a gene: 9. Germline V gene data show CDR1 as SGHTA and CDR2 as FQGNSA. Sequenced by immunoSEQ multiplex PCR; TCRdb stores in-frame clones only, minus some. The sample carries some 200,000 clones, 65% to 90% recorded once. The clonotype originates from a man between 40 and 49 years old who had recovered from COVID-19. The chain combines TRBV7-2 with TRBJ2-4; 10 nucleotides align to TRBD2. Sequenced input: PBMCs or T cells enriched from blood (not recorded which). The CDR3 bases are TGTGCCAGCAGCTCGCCCGGGACTAGCGAAATAGCCAAAAACATTCAGTACTTC. As protein: CASSSPGTSEIAKNIQYF.